This T cell receptor beta chain emerged from a study of T cell changes during pregnancy in multiple sclerosis. The data were produced by immunoSEQ multiplex PCR, yet TCRdb's version contains in-frame clones alone and is incomplete. The table lists more than 25,000 clones, less than 90% of them singletons, with less than 8.5% in the top ten. V lost 3 bases, J lost 5 bases, and 16 bases lay in between. CDR1 is SGHAT, CDR2 FQNNGV, per germline. The CDR3 totals 15 residues. Sequencing used CD8+ T cells from peripheral blood mononuclear cells, obtained before pregnancy. The chain is built from TRBV11-2 and TRBJ1-1; D unresolved. The source of this sequence is a female donor with multiple sclerosis, enrolled in a pregnancy study. The CDR3 here is CASSFKVQGGTEAFF. Here the CDR3 DNA reads TGTGCCAGCAGCTTCAAGGTACAAGGAGGAACTGAAGCTTTCTTT.